Sequencing of this T cell receptor beta chain was carried out in a study of T cells in tuberculosis listed by TCRdb under 2018. The study in broad terms: In the study, CD1B tetramers and high-throughput TCR immunosequencing were combined to characterize T cells specific for the mycobacterial lipid antigen glucose monomycolate (GMM). IGRA-negative adolescents, IGRA-positive adolescents with latent tuberculosis and adults with active tuberculosis, some ten per group, were compared in a South African clinical cohort.

TCR libraries were generated with the immunoSEQ multiplex PCR assay, using TCR-beta and/or TCR-alpha/delta assays for each sample. The amplified TCR libraries were sequenced using the Illumina high-throughput platform. Per the original workflow: Clustering and dimensionality reduction were performed using pairwise TCRdist distances among GMM-specific receptors from ex vivo sorted or in vitro expanded T cells. The score assigned to each clinical repertoire was mean NN-distance, meaning the average TCRdist to the nearest 10% of tetramer-positive reference sequences. GEM TCR motif frequency was computed as the fraction of unique TCRs matching known GEM sequences by V/J usage and CDR3 length. Linear discriminant analysis with leave-one-out cross-validation, implemented in scikit-learn, was used to classify active tuberculosis. Imported from immuneACCESS, the table was reduced by TCRdb to in-frame sequences with V and J called. These copies leave out some clones; in studies compared against another copy, an unresolved V gene accounts for under half, and the cause of the remainder is not known. V, J and clone size reflect that table, while D and trimming were determined from the DNA. The sample has around 45,000 clones on record, roughly 94% of them singletons. The ten biggest clones cover roughly 2% of the sample.

At study entry, a tuberculin skin test and the QuantiFERON-TB GOLD In-Tube IGRA were used to screen adolescents for latent tuberculosis infection. Immunosequencing was performed on unsorted cryopreserved PBMC, with 90,000 to 100,000 T cells per clinical donor covered on average. Eleven high schools in the Worcester region of the Western Cape, South Africa, served as enrollment sites for adolescents aged 12 to 18 years. Roughly 10 adolescents infected with M. tuberculosis and ten uninfected adolescents were chosen and matched for age and sex. For the adolescents, PBMC were isolated by density centrifugation from freshly drawn heparinized blood and then cryopreserved. CDR3 length: 16 amino acids, cysteine to phenylalanine. Only CDR3 DNA remains: 48 bases, in frame from the first base. Trimming at the junction amounts to 6 bases on V and 7 bases on J, and the germline ends lie 22 bases apart. From the germline V gene, CDR1 is MDHEN and CDR2 is SYDVKM.

As for this clone: The antigen this receptor binds is unknown. No much larger clone exists at a distance of one base, and base qualities are not known.

Points the paper makes about the study in general: Smaller mean NN-distances to GMM-specific TCRs were observed in active tuberculosis TCR-alpha repertoires than in IGRA-negative controls, suggesting clonal expansion of GMM-specific TCRs. Smaller NN-distances were partly driven by shorter CDR3-alpha lengths in active tuberculosis patients, and statistical significance was not reached for the TCR-beta difference. Using GEM motif frequencies, a classifier achieved around 70% accuracy, whereas a classifier built on the diverse GMM-specific repertoire got to approximately 87% accuracy (AUROC about 0.9). Which clinical samples got chosen depended on the availability of cryopreserved specimens, and the active tuberculosis cases were adults, whereas the controls were adolescents.

The sequence joins TRBV28 to TRBJ2-1; a tentative D call is TRBD2 (6 bases match). This clonotype originated in a donor aged 10-30 years with latent tuberculosis or without tuberculosis infection. Some clones in this sample may be carry-over from other donors' samples. Specimen: PBMCs. The CDR3 amino acid sequence is: CASSTLVRLRGNEQFF. The DNA sequence follows: TGTGCCAGCAGCACCTTAGTTCGACTACGGGGGAATGAGCAGTTCTTC.